The TCR beta chain under discussion was sequenced for a study of T cells after posttransplantation cyclophosphamide. The CDR3 runs 15 residues. Looked up from germline, CDR1 is LNHDA and CDR2 is SQIVND (reference sequence). Trimming left V 6 bases short and J 0 bases short, with 13 bases between. Sampled 1 year posttransplant, controls received myeloablative marrow transplants, methotrexate and a calcineurin inhibitor. TCRdb keeps only in-frame clones here, not all; method: immunoSEQ multiplex PCR. The sample yields some 17,000 clones, roughly 80% seen once. The chain uses TRBV19 and TRBJ2-3; tentative D call: TRBD1 (5 bases). The material sequenced was PBMCs, taken just under 450 days after allogeneic stem cell transplant with calcineurin inhibitor and methotrexate. This sequence was found in a male patient aged 25 to 39 who received an allogeneic stem cell transplant from an unrelated donor, was CMV-positive, and had acute and chronic GVHD. Some T cells may originate from the graft donor. CDR3 protein: CASSQDRESTDTQYF. Here the CDR3 DNA reads TGTGCCAGTAGCCAAGACAGAGAGAGCACAGATACGCAGTATTTT.